Presented here are 27 T cell receptor beta chains from one specimen sequenced in a study of CD8 T cells in Susac syndrome. It was with random hexamers that about 0.45 to 1 ug RNA was reverse transcribed. TCRdb analysed the immunoSEQ multiplex PCR reads with MiXCR anew, one entry per CDR3 protein. The data show a few hundred thousand distinct CDR3 sequences, with around 85% seen just once and 0.21% held by the top ten. The sequenced sample was CD8+ T cells from PBMCs. The origin of the receptors is a human donor with multiple sclerosis.

The chain has TRBV28 and TRBJ2-6, with D unresolved. Trimming took 5 bases from V and 4 from J, leaving 12 bases between them. This CDR3 has 15 residues. Germline CDR1 is MDHEN and CDR2 is SYDVKM. The CDR3 DNA reads as TGTGCCAGCAGTGCTTCCCAGCGCGGGGCCAACGTCCTGACTTTC. This sequence encodes CASSASQRGANVLTF. Looking up the rest from reference TRBV28 and TRBJ2-6 gives the full variable domain: DVKVTQSSRYLVKRTGEKVFLECVQDMDHENMFWYRQDPGLGLRLIYFSYDVKMKEKGDIPEGYSVSREKKERFSLILESASTNQTSMYLCASSASQRGANVLTFGAGSRLTVL.

The chain recombines TRBV30 with TRBJ1-1; D remains ambiguous. Germline assignment: CDR1 GTSNPN and CDR2 SVGIG (reference sequence). CDR3 size: 15 residues. V was cut by 6 bases and J by 3 bases, with 20 bases left in between. The chain's CDR3 is CACDPQAAGYTEAFF. The CDR3 DNA reads as TGTGCCTGTGACCCTCAGGCTGCCGGCTACACTGAAGCTTTCTTT. Combining the CDR3 with reference TRBV30 and TRBJ1-1 gives the whole variable domain SQTIHQWPATLVQPVGSPLSLECTVEGTSNPNLYWYRQAAGRGLQLLFYSVGIGQISSEVPQNLSASRPQDRQFILSSKKLLLSDSGFYLCACDPQAAGYTEAFFGQGTRLTVV.

This clonotype has a single count. The V call is TRBV4-3, the J call TRBJ2-5; possibly TRBD2 for D (5 bases). Trimming stripped 0 bases from V and 5 bases from J, with 22 bases between. Germline CDR1 LGHNA, CDR2 YSLEER. The CDR3 loop spans 18 amino acids. The DNA for the CDR3 is TGCGCCAGCAGCCAAGATGAAGAGCCTAATTTTCGCGGGGAGACCCAGTACTTC. This sequence encodes CASSQDEEPNFRGETQYF.

This clonotype occurred once. The J gene is TRBJ2-3, the V gene TRBV6-5; 8 bases match TRBD1. CDR3 length: 17 residues. Trimming cost V 2 bases and J 1 base; bases outside gene matches: 8. The germline V gene encodes CDR1 MNHEY and CDR2 SVGAGI. The CDR3 DNA follows: TGTGCCAGCAGTTACACTCGACAGGGGCCACGCACAGATACGCAGTATTTT. Translation: CASSYTRQGPRTDTQYF.

The gene calls are TRBV30 and TRBJ1-1; D not resolved. This CDR3 comprises 13 residues. Trimming took 3 bases from V and 0 from J, leaving 8 bases between them. In germline, CDR1 is GTSNPN, CDR2 SVGIG (reference sequence). CDR3: CAWRQYMNTEAFF. The DNA of the CDR3 is TGTGCCTGGAGACAGTACATGAACACTGAAGCTTTCTTT. The full variable domain, its missing parts supplied by reference TRBV30 and TRBJ1-1, is SQTIHQWPATLVQPVGSPLSLECTVEGTSNPNLYWYRQAAGRGLQLLFYSVGIGQISSEVPQNLSASRPQDRQFILSSKKLLLSDSGFYLCAWRQYMNTEAFFGQGTRLTVV.

This rearrangement joins TRBV27 to TRBJ1-2; D is unclear. Looked up from germline, CDR1 is MNHEY and CDR2 is SMNVEV (reference sequence). The CDR3 consists of 13 residues. Between the trimmed V and J ends, which lost 7 bases and 4 bases, there was a span of 13 bases. Here the CDR3 DNA reads TGTGCCAGCACCTTCGGATACACCTATGGCTACACCTTC. This translates into CASTFGYTYGYTF.

This chain connects TRBV19 to TRBJ1-2; 8 bases fit TRBD1. With V trimmed by 5 bases and J by 4 bases, 3 bases remained unmatched. Per germline, CDR1 LNHDA and CDR2 SQIVND (reference sequence). The CDR3 covers 13 residues. The CDR3 nucleotides read TGTGCCAGTAGTCCCGGACAGGGCTATGGCTACACCTTC. This gives the protein CASSPGQGYGYTF.

The chain recombines TRBV5-6 with TRBJ2-5; D remains unclear. Trimming removed 0 bases at V and 2 bases at J, with 11 bases between. In germline, CDR1 is SGHDT, CDR2 YYEEEE. This CDR3 region has 15 residues. CDR3 nucleotides: TGTGCCAGCAGCTTGGCCGGCAAGAGGCAAGAGACCCAGTACTTC. It codes for CASSLAGKRQETQYF.

J is TRBJ1-1 and V is TRBV6-1; possibly TRBD1 for D (5 bases). There are 14 residues in the CDR3. CDR1 and CDR2 (germline): MNHNS, SASEGT. Trimming took off 5 bases at V and 4 bases at J, with 14 bases between the two ends. CDR3 region: CASSLGTAATEAFF. Here the CDR3 DNA reads TGTGCCAGCAGTCTGGGGACGGCGGCCACTGAAGCTTTCTTT.

The chain carries TRBV28 and TRBJ1-1; D is ambiguous. The V gene's germline CDR1 is MDHEN and CDR2 SYDVKM. V gave up 7 bases and J gave up 1 base, with 7 bases separating them. The CDR3 has 12 residues. The chain's CDR3 is CASKRGNTEAFF. For the CDR3, the DNA is TGTGCCAGCAAACGGGGGAACACTGAAGCTTTCTTT.

The DNA for the CDR3 is TGCGCCAGCAGTGCAACAGGGCAGGGGTTCCACGAGCAGTACTTC. It yields the protein CASSATGQGFHEQYF. This chain joins TRBV10-1 and TRBJ2-7; weak D call: TRBD1 (6 bases). CDR1 and CDR2 from the germline V gene are WNHNN and SYGVQD (reference sequence). V was clipped by 4 bases and J by 5 bases, with 18 bases between them. The CDR3 has 15 residues.

V usage is TRBV27 and J usage is TRBJ2-7, with D possibly being TRBD1 or TRBD2 (5 bases each). CDR1 MNHEY and CDR2 SMNVEV come from the germline V gene (reference sequence). V lost 1 base and J 1 base, leaving 14 bases between the germline ends. CDR3 size: 16 residues. The CDR3 loop is CASSLYPPEGSYEQYF. Written as DNA, the CDR3 is TGTGCCAGCAGTTTATACCCCCCCGAGGGGTCCTACGAGCAGTACTTC.

There are a few counts of this clonotype. This chain joins TRBV27 and TRBJ2-7; 9 nucleotides align to TRBD2. Germline V gives CDR1 MNHEY, CDR2 SMNVEV (reference sequence). This CDR3 has 15 residues. V gave up 4 bases and J gave up 4 bases; unmatched junction bases: 8. CDR3: CASSWVSGGPYEQYF. Here the CDR3 DNA reads TGTGCCAGCAGTTGGGTTAGCGGGGGACCTTACGAGCAGTACTTC.

The rearrangement joins TRBV28 to TRBJ1-3, with a weak D call TRBD1 (6 bases). The germline CDR1 and CDR2 sequences are MDHEN and SYDVKM. The CDR3 spans 14 residues. V was shortened by 4 bases and J by 4 bases, with 11 bases between the two germline ends. In nucleotides, the CDR3 is TGTGCCAGCAGTTCGGGGGCGAGGGGAAACACCATATATTTT. Amino acid sequence: CASSSGARGNTIYF.

The gene calls are TRBV6-2 or TRBV6-3 and TRBJ2-7; weak D call: TRBD1 (6 bases). The V gene's germline CDR1 is MNHEY and CDR2 SVGEGT. CDR3 length equals 15 residues. V was pared by 0 bases and J by 3 bases, with 12 bases between. The CDR3 protein is CASSYSDRQNYEQYF. CDR3 sequence (DNA): TGTGCCAGCAGTTACTCGGACAGACAGAACTACGAGCAGTACTTC.

This chain uses TRBV27 with TRBJ2-3, with D unclear. Between the trimmed V and J ends, which lost 6 bases and 1 base, there was a span of 8 bases. This CDR3 contains 13 residues. Germline CDR1 MNHEY, CDR2 SMNVEV (reference sequence). The CDR3 DNA is TGTGCCAGCAGACCCCTGGGCACAGATACGCAGTATTTT. Translation: CASRPLGTDTQYF.

The chain couples TRBV27 to TRBJ2-7; 10 nucleotides align to TRBD2. V lost 6 bases and J lost 5; bases outside the gene matches: 13. Germline CDR1 MNHEY, CDR2 SMNVEV (reference sequence). The CDR3 extends over 16 amino acids. The CDR3 coding sequence is TGTGCCAGCAGCCCCGTTAGCGGGAGGCTTACCAACGAGCAGTACTTC. Protein: CASSPVSGRLTNEQYF.

In nucleotides, the CDR3 is TGCGCCAGCAGCCAAGAAGGCAGGGCCTCCTACGAGCAGTACTTC. This translates into CASSQEGRASYEQYF. The J gene is TRBJ2-7, the V gene TRBV4-3, with D maybe TRBD1 (5 bases). The ends were cut back, 0 bases at V and 0 bases at J, with 9 bases in the middle. Germline CDR1 and CDR2: LGHNA and YSLEER. There are 15 residues in the CDR3.

The chain links TRBV28 to TRBJ2-3; TRBD2 is a possible D gene (6 bases). CDR3 length equals 15 residues. Per the germline V gene, CDR1 is MDHEN and CDR2 is SYDVKM. V lost 4 bases and J lost 6, with 17 bases in between. DNA of the CDR3: TGTGCCAGCAGTTCTCACCCGGGACTCGCGGATACGCAGTATTTT. Protein sequence: CASSSHPGLADTQYF.

The chain carries TRBV7-4 and TRBJ1-1; no reliable D call. Trimming removed 6 bases from V and 3 bases from J, with 17 bases in between. The CDR3 sequence is 15 residues long. CDR1 is SGHVT, CDR2 SQSDAQ, per germline. The DNA for the CDR3 is TGTGCCAGCAGATTTAGGAGGGAATCGGACACTGAAGCTTTCTTT. It codes for CASRFRRESDTEAFF.

The chain has TRBV7-6 and TRBJ2-7; D might be TRBD1 or TRBD2, each matching 6 bases. V lost 4 bases and J lost 2, with 12 bases in between. The germline V gene has CDR1 SGHVS and CDR2 FNYEAQ. The CDR3 has 14 residues. The CDR3 DNA is TGTGCCAGCAGCTGGGGGGCGGGCACCTACGAGCAGTACTTC. It yields the protein CASSWGAGTYEQYF.

The chain joins TRBV27 to TRBJ1-3; D unclear. CDR1 MNHEY and CDR2 SMNVEV come from the germline V gene (reference sequence). V gave up 0 bases and J gave up 4 bases, with 10 bases separating them. There are 15 residues in the CDR3. The CDR3 nucleotides read TGTGCCAGCAGTTTATCGGACCTGCCCGGAAACACCATATATTTT. It codes for CASSLSDLPGNTIYF.

The chain has TRBV10-3 and TRBJ2-1, with 10 bases fitting TRBD2. This CDR3 spans 15 amino acids. The J segment lost 5 bases and the V segment lost 6 bases, leaving 7 bases of the junction unmatched. Germline CDR1 ENHRY, CDR2 SYGVKD. This CDR3 reads CAIRPGTSAHNEQFF. DNA for the CDR3: TGTGCCATCAGGCCCGGGACTAGCGCGCACAATGAGCAGTTCTTC.

The chain has TRBV28 and TRBJ1-4, with a weak D call TRBD1 (6 bases). The CDR3 has 13 amino acids. The V and J ends lost 8 bases and 4 bases respectively, with 11 bases between them. The V gene's germline CDR1 is MDHEN and CDR2 SYDVKM. CDR3 amino acids: CASEQGGNEKLFF. For the CDR3, the DNA is TGTGCCAGCGAACAGGGCGGTAATGAAAAACTGTTTTTT.

This clonotype was recorded a few times. This chain uses TRBV9 with TRBJ2-3; 8 nucleotides match TRBD2. Per germline, CDR1 SGDLS and CDR2 YYNGEE. The CDR3 has 16 amino acids. V dropped 0 bases and J dropped 2; count of bases not matched to a gene: 5. CDR3 nucleotides: TGTGCCAGCAGCGTAGAACCGGGAGGGTACACAGATACGCAGTATTTT. Its protein is CASSVEPGGYTDTQYF.

The genes are TRBV2 and TRBJ1-2; the D is unclear. Germline CDR1 is SNHLY and CDR2 is FYNNEI. This CDR3 spans 14 amino acids. The V end lost 4 bases, the J end lost 4 bases, and 13 bases lay between the germline ends. CDR3 nucleotide sequence: TGTGCCAGCAGTGGTGGACCGGAGGGCTATGGCTACACCTTC. Encoded protein: CASSGGPEGYGYTF.

The V and J genes are TRBV27 and TRBJ1-5, with D maybe TRBD1 (5 bases). Trimming took off 6 bases at V and 7 bases at J, with 13 bases between the two ends. This CDR3 spans 13 amino acids. The germline CDR1 and CDR2 sequences are MNHEY and SMNVEV (reference sequence). CDR3 in DNA: TGTGCCAGCAGCACCTCCAGGGCCCAGCCCCAGCATTTT. Its protein is CASSTSRAQPQHF.